This T cell receptor (beta chain) was recovered during a study of shared clonotypes between healthy human individuals. Generated by immunoSEQ multiplex PCR, the TCRdb table keeps only in-frame clones and is missing some. The sample lists more than 1.2 million clones, 98% seen once, with roughly 0.35% in the top ten. CDR3 length: 17 residues. V shed 3 bases, J shed 4 bases, and the junction held 9 bases outside the gene matches. Germline assignment: CDR1 SGHRS and CDR2 YFSETQ. Whole-study findings and limits: About 5% was the fraction of naive CD4 clonotypes found shared across a few donors.

About this clone itself: Its target is not known.

Study donors comprised healthy, HIV-negative adults devoid of recent acute infection or vaccination. The chain joins TRBV5-1 to TRBJ2-2; 10 positions agree with TRBD1. The specimen was naive CD4+ T cells sorted from blood. Subset: CD45RA+ positively selected. The clonotype originates from a man aged 25-40 years in good health. DNA for the CDR3: TGCGCCAGCAGCTCAAAGACAGGGGGCGCGGTCACCGGGGAGCTGTTTTTT. It codes for CASSSKTGGAVTGELFF.